These T cell receptor beta chains were read from a single sample in a study of neurological immune-mediated disorders. TCRdb processed the 5' RACE reads anew with MiXCR; each CDR3 protein has one entry. The sample lists fewer than 60,000 distinct CDR3 sequences; about 12% were seen once. The sample comprised PBMCs. Source of these receptors: a male donor with HTLV-1-associated myelopathy (HAM/TSP). Each CDR3 is given with its conserved first and last residue. D genes are given only for firm matches.

d_call: -; v_call: TRBV29-1; j_call: TRBJ2-5; cdr3_aa: CVFNIGDETQYF
d_call: TRBD2; v_call: TRBV7-6; j_call: TRBJ2-1; cdr3_aa: CASSPSGGVYNEQFF
d_call: TRBD1; v_call: TRBV12-3/TRBV12-4; j_call: TRBJ2-7; cdr3_aa: CASSPGQGAYEQYF
d_call: TRBD1; v_call: TRBV27; j_call: TRBJ1-4; cdr3_aa: CASSLPTGSNEKLFF
d_call: TRBD2; v_call: TRBV20-1; j_call: TRBJ2-3; cdr3_aa: CSARTGGASTDTQYF
d_call: -; v_call: TRBV2; j_call: TRBJ1-6; cdr3_aa: CASSLPGGGSPLHF
d_call: -; v_call: TRBV12-3/TRBV12-4; j_call: TRBJ1-2; cdr3_aa: CASSLASYGYTF
d_call: -; v_call: TRBV5-1; j_call: TRBJ1-1; cdr3_aa: CASSVTGTYNEAFF
d_call: -; v_call: TRBV5-1; j_call: TRBJ1-5; cdr3_aa: CASSREGGRNQPQHF
d_call: TRBD1; v_call: TRBV9; j_call: TRBJ2-5; cdr3_aa: CASMGQGIGETQYF
d_call: -; v_call: TRBV15; j_call: TRBJ1-1; cdr3_aa: CATSTGHPEAFF
d_call: -; v_call: TRBV20-1; j_call: TRBJ1-6; cdr3_aa: CSAAPGGGSGSPLHF
d_call: -; v_call: TRBV7-6; j_call: TRBJ2-1; cdr3_aa: CASRDPGVGEQFF
d_call: -; v_call: TRBV5-1; j_call: TRBJ1-4; cdr3_aa: CASSLSSLEKLFF
d_call: -; v_call: TRBV5-1; j_call: TRBJ2-5; cdr3_aa: CASSFRETGETQYF
d_call: -; v_call: TRBV5-5; j_call: TRBJ2-5; cdr3_aa: CASSGMQQETQYF
d_call: -; v_call: TRBV9; j_call: TRBJ2-2; cdr3_aa: CASSPGGGRTGELFF
d_call: TRBD1; v_call: TRBV20-1; j_call: TRBJ1-2; cdr3_aa: CSARDRTGSLYGYTF
d_call: -; v_call: TRBV5-1; j_call: TRBJ2-7; cdr3_aa: CASSQYGRTYEQYF
d_call: -; v_call: TRBV11-2; j_call: TRBJ2-1; cdr3_aa: CASSFLALYNEQFF
d_call: -; v_call: TRBV6-5; j_call: TRBJ2-3; cdr3_aa: CASSRRGGLSTDTQYF
d_call: -; v_call: TRBV7-9; j_call: TRBJ1-4; cdr3_aa: CASSPGQSGGEKLFF
d_call: TRBD1; v_call: TRBV6-5; j_call: TRBJ2-3; cdr3_aa: CASSTHGTGIDTQYF
d_call: -; v_call: TRBV5-1; j_call: TRBJ2-1; cdr3_aa: CASSSRRGQNEQFF
d_call: -; v_call: TRBV5-1; j_call: TRBJ2-7; cdr3_aa: CASSLRRAAAQEQYF
d_call: TRBD2; v_call: TRBV5-1; j_call: TRBJ2-7; cdr3_aa: CASSSDGGGYEQYF
d_call: -; v_call: TRBV20-1; j_call: TRBJ2-7; cdr3_aa: CSARDVHPLDEQYF
d_call: -; v_call: TRBV6-6; j_call: TRBJ1-6; cdr3_aa: CASSPTSSYNSPLHF
d_call: -; v_call: TRBV6-5; j_call: TRBJ2-7; cdr3_aa: CASSTFGANEQYF
d_call: -; v_call: TRBV5-7; j_call: TRBJ2-6; cdr3_aa: CASSSSALQVIGANVLTF
d_call: -; v_call: TRBV5-1; j_call: TRBJ2-2; cdr3_aa: CASSLEARVSTGELFF
d_call: -; v_call: TRBV5-5; j_call: TRBJ1-2; cdr3_aa: CASRGDELQAYGYTF
d_call: -; v_call: TRBV7-2; j_call: TRBJ2-2; cdr3_aa: CASSSKGFPGELFF
d_call: TRBD2; v_call: TRBV20-1; j_call: TRBJ2-7; cdr3_aa: CSARDRILAGIYEQYF
d_call: TRBD1; v_call: TRBV5-1; j_call: TRBJ1-1; cdr3_aa: CASSGQGGETEAFF
d_call: -; v_call: TRBV20-1; j_call: TRBJ1-5; cdr3_aa: CSARVSGMGNQPQHF
d_call: -; v_call: TRBV5-1; j_call: TRBJ2-7; cdr3_aa: CASSPLVSYEQYF
d_call: -; v_call: TRBV3-1; j_call: TRBJ1-2; cdr3_aa: CASRGTEGGADSFRRGYTF
d_call: TRBD1; v_call: TRBV18; j_call: TRBJ2-2; cdr3_aa: CASSGDSLTNTGELFF
d_call: -; v_call: TRBV29-1; j_call: TRBJ2-2; cdr3_aa: CSVDLGYTGELFF
d_call: -; v_call: TRBV24-1; j_call: TRBJ2-1; cdr3_aa: CATSDPSESLFF
d_call: TRBD1; v_call: TRBV5-1; j_call: TRBJ2-7; cdr3_aa: CASSRDRDADEQYF
d_call: -; v_call: TRBV7-2; j_call: TRBJ1-1; cdr3_aa: CASRNDRLLNTEAFF
d_call: TRBD1; v_call: TRBV20-1; j_call: TRBJ1-5; cdr3_aa: CSAGGQGGISNQPQHF
d_call: -; v_call: TRBV28; j_call: TRBJ2-5; cdr3_aa: CASSTRTPETQYF
d_call: TRBD2; v_call: TRBV7-9; j_call: TRBJ2-1; cdr3_aa: CASSLETSGVEQFF